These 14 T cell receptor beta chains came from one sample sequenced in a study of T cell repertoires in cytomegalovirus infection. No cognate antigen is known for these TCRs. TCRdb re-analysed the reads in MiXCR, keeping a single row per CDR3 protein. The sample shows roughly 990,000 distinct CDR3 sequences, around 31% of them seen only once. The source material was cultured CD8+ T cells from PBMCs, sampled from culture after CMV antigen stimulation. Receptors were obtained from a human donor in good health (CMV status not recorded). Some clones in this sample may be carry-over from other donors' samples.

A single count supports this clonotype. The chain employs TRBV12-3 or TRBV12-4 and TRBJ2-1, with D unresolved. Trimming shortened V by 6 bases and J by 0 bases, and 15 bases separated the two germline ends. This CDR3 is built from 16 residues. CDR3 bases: TGTGCCAGCAGACACGACGGCTTCAGCTCCTACAATGAGCAGTTCTTC. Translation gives CASRHDGFSSYNEQFF.

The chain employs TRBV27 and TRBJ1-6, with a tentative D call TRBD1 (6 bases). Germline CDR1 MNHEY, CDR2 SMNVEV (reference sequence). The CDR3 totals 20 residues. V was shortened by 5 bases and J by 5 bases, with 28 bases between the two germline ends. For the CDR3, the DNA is TGTGCCAGCAGTGACCCTCTTAGTCTTGGGACACGAGGGGATAATTCACCCCTCCACTTT. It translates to CASSDPLSLGTRGDNSPLHF.

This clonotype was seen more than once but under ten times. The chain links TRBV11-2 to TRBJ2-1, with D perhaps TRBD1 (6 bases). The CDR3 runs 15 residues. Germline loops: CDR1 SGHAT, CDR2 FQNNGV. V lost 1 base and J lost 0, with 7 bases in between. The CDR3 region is CASSLATGSYNEQFF. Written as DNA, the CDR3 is TGTGCCAGCAGCTTAGCGACAGGCTCCTACAATGAGCAGTTCTTC.

This chain's CDR3 is CASSPLAGGRYNEQFF. The CDR3, as DNA: TGCGCCAGCAGCCCGTTAGCGGGGGGGCGATACAATGAGCAGTTCTTC. The rearrangement joins TRBV5-1 to TRBJ2-1; 11 bases line up with TRBD2. The CDR3 totals 16 residues. In germline, CDR1 is SGHRS, CDR2 YFSETQ. Trimming cost V 4 bases and J 4 bases; bases outside gene matches: 7. The full variable domain, its missing parts supplied by reference TRBV5-1 and TRBJ2-1, is KAGVTQTPRYLIKTRGQQVTLSCSPISGHRSVSWYQQTPGQGLQFLFEYFSETQRNKGNFPGRFSGRQFSNSRSEMNVSTLELGDSALYLCASSPLAGGRYNEQFFGPGTRLTVL.

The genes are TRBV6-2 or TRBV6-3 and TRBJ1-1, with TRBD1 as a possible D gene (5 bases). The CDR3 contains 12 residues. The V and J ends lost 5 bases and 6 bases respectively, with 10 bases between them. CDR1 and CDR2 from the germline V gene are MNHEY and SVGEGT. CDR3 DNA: TGTGCCAGCAGTCAGGACACTTCTGAAGCTTTCTTT. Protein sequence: CASSQDTSEAFF.

As DNA, the CDR3 is TGTGCCATCGGTATTAGGAGGAGGGTAGAGACCCAGTACTTC. Encoded protein: CAIGIRRRVETQYF. J is TRBJ2-5 and V is TRBV7-8; the D gene is possibly TRBD2 (6 bases). Between the trimmed V and J ends, which lost 10 bases and 4 bases, there was a span of 19 bases. The CDR3 consists of 14 residues. Germline CDR1 is SGHVS and CDR2 is FQNEAQ.

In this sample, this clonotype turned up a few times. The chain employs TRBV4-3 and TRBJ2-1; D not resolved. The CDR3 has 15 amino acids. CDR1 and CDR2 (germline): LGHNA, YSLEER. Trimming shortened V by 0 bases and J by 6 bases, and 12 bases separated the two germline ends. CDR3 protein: CASSQELRPINEQFF. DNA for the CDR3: TGCGCCAGCAGCCAAGAGCTAAGGCCCATCAATGAGCAGTTCTTC.

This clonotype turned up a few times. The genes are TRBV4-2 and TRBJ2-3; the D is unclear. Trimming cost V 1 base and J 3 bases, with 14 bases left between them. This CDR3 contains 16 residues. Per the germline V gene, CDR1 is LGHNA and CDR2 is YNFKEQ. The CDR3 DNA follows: TGTGCCAGCAGCCAAGGAGGCTCGACGGAAACAGATACGCAGTATTTT. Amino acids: CASSQGGSTETDTQYF.

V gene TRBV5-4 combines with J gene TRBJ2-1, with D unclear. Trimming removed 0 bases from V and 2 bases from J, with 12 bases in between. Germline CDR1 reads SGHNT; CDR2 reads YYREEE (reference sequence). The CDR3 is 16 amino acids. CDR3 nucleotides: TGTGCCAGCAGCTTGGAAGGTAACCAGCCCTACAATGAGCAGTTCTTC. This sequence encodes CASSLEGNQPYNEQFF.

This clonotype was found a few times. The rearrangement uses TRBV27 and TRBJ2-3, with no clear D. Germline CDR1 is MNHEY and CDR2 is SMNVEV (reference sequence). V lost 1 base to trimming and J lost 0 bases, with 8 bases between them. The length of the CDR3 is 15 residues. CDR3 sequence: CASSLYPISTDTQYF. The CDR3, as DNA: TGTGCCAGCAGTTTATATCCCATTAGCACAGATACGCAGTATTTT.

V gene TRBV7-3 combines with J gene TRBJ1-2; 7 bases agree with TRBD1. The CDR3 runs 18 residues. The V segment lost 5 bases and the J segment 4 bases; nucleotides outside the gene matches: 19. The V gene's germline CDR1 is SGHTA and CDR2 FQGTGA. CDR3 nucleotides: TGTGCCAGCAGCGGAAACGACAGGGACCCAACTCGGAGCTATGGCTACACCTTC. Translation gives CASSGNDRDPTRSYGYTF.

The CDR3 is CASSLYTGSNYGYTF. DNA for the CDR3: TGTGCCAGCAGTTTATACACAGGTTCAAACTATGGCTACACCTTC. V is TRBV27 and J is TRBJ1-2; possibly TRBD1 for D (5 bases). V was cut by 1 base and J by 2 bases, with 11 bases left in between. Germline lookup yields CDR1 MNHEY and CDR2 SMNVEV (reference sequence). This CDR3 spans 15 amino acids.

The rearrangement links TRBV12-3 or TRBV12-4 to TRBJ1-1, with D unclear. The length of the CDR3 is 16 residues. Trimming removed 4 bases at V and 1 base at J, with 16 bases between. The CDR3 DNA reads TGTGCCAGCAGTTCACCCGGACGGGGAACGAACACTGAAGCTTTCTTT. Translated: CASSSPGRGTNTEAFF.

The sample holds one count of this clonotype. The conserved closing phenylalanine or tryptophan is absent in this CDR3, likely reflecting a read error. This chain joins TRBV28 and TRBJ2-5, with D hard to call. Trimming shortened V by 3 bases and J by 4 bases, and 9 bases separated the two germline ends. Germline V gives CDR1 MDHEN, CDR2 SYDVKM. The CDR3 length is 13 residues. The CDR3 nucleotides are TGTGCCAGCAGTTTGGGTAACTCAGAGACCCAGTACCTC. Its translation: CASSLGNSETQYL.